A selection of T cell receptor beta chains follows, all from one sample in a study of spatial heterogeneity in lung cancer. One entry per CDR3 protein, called by TCRdb with MiXCR from the 5' RACE reads. This table has about 100,000 distinct CDR3 sequences, 4.4% appearing once. Here the sequenced sample was lung tumor tissue, taken at surgery. These TCRs come from a male donor with early-stage non-small cell lung cancer. The CDR3 runs from the conserved cysteine through the conserved F or W. The D gene is left open where the match is weak. The size field is filled for only some rows; it gives once, few, many or a size class.

d_call	clone_size	cdr3_length	v_call	j_call	cdr3_nt	cdr3_aa
NA	few	15	TRBV5-1	TRBJ2-3	TGCGCCAGCAGCAACCAGGGGTCGGGTGCAGATACGCAGTATTTT	CASSNQGSGADTQYF
TRBD2	many	14	TRBV10-2	TRBJ2-1	TGCGCCAGCCGACCGGGACTAGCGTTTTGGGAGCAGTTCTTC	CASRPGLAFWEQFF
NA	NA	15	TRBV21-1	TRBJ1-5	TGTGCCAGCAGCTCCCCGGGAGGGAGCAATCAGCCCCAGCATTTT	CASSSPGGSNQPQHF
NA	many	14	TRBV20-1	TRBJ2-1	TGCAGTGCTAGAGATGTCCTGACAATCGGTGAGCAGTTCTTC	CSARDVLTIGEQFF
TRBD2	few	14	TRBV3-1	TRBJ2-1	TGTGCCAGCAGCCAAAAACTAGCGGGAGCTGAGCAGTTCTTC	CASSQKLAGAEQFF
NA	many	17	TRBV20-1	TRBJ2-7	TGCAGTGCTAGAGATAGCCGTGAGCTAGCGACTACCTACGAGCAGTACTTC	CSARDSRELATTYEQYF
NA	NA	15	TRBV5-5	TRBJ1-2	TGTGCCAGCAGCTTAGGTTTTCAGGGAGATTCTGGCTACACCTTC	CASSLGFQGDSGYTF
NA	many	14	TRBV2	TRBJ2-7	TGTGCCAGCGCCCCACGGGACAACTCCTACGAGCAGTACTTC	CASAPRDNSYEQYF
NA	many	17	TRBV4-1	TRBJ2-2	TGCGCCAGCAGCCAGCCGAACATGGGATTGGACACCGGGGAGCTGTTTTTT	CASSQPNMGLDTGELFF
NA	many	11	TRBV5-1	TRBJ2-5	TGCGCCAGCAGCTCTTTGGAGACCCAGTACTTC	CASSSLETQYF
NA	many	14	TRBV2	TRBJ2-3	TGTGCCAGCAGGGGTTGGAGGATCACAGATACGCAGTATTTT	CASRGWRITDTQYF
NA	many	15	TRBV10-3	TRBJ2-1	TGTGCCATCAGTGAAGCAAGGGGACCCTACAATGAGCAGTTCTTC	CAISEARGPYNEQFF
NA	many	16	TRBV24-1	TRBJ2-3	TGTGCCACCAGTGACGGGCAAGGGGGAGCGTGGGATACGCAGTATTTT	CATSDGQGGAWDTQYF
NA	many	15	TRBV9	TRBJ1-3	TGTGCCAGCAGCGCAACATGGGGCCCTGGAAACACCATATATTTT	CASSATWGPGNTIYF
TRBD1	NA	16	TRBV6-1	TRBJ1-4	TGTGCCAGCAGTGATACCGGGACAGGCACCAATGAAAAACTGTTTTTT	CASSDTGTGTNEKLFF
TRBD1	NA	16	TRBV5-6	TRBJ1-6	TGTGCCAGCAGCTTCCTGCCGGGACAGGGGGCAAATCCCCTCCTCTTT	CASSFLPGQGANPLLF
NA	many	17	TRBV3-1	TRBJ2-1	TGTGCCAGCAGCCCCGAGCCGGGGGTCATAATCTACAATGAGCAGTTCTTC	CASSPEPGVIIYNEQFF
NA	many	13	TRBV6-6	TRBJ2-3	TGTGCCACCACGGGGAGGAGTGCAGATACGCAGTATTTT	CATTGRSADTQYF